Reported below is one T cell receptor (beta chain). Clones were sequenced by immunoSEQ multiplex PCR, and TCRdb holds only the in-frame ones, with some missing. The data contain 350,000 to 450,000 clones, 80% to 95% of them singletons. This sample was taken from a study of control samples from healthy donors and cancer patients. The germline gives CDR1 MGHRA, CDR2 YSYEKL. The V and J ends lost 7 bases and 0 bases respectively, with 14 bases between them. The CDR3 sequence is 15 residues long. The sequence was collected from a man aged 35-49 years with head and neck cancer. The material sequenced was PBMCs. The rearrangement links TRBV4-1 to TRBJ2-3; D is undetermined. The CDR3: CASILRYPSTDTQYF. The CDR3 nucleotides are TGCGCCAGCATTTTGCGGTACCCTAGCACAGATACGCAGTATTTT.